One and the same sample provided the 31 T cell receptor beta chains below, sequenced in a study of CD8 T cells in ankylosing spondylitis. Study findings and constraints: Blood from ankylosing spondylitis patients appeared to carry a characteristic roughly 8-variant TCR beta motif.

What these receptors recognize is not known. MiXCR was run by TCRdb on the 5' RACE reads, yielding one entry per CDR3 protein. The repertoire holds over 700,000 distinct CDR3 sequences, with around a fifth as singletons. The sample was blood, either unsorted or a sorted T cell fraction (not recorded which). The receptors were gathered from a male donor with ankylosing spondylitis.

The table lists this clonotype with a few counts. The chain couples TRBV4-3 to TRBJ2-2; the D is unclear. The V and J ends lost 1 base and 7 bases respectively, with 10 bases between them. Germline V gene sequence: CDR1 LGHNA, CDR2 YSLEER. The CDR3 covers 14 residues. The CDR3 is CASSQGFLFGELFF. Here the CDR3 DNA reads TGCGCCAGCAGCCAAGGGTTTTTGTTCGGGGAGCTGTTTTTT.

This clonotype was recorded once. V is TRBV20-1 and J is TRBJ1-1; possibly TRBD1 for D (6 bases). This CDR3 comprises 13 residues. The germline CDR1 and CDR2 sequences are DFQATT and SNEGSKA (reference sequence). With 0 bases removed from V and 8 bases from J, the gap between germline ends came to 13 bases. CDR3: CSARDLGGLEAFF. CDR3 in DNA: TGCAGTGCTAGAGATCTAGGGGGGCTGGAAGCTTTCTTT.

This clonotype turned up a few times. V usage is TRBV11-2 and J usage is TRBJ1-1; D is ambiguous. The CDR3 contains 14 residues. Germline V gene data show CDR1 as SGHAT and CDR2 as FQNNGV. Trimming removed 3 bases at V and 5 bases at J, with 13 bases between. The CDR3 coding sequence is TGTGCCAGCAGCTTGCTGAGGGTGGGGACTGAAGCTTTCTTT. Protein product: CASSLLRVGTEAFF.

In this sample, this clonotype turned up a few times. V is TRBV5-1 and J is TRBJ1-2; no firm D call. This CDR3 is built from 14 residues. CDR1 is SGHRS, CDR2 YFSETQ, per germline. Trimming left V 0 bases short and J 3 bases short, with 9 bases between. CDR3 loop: CASSLAVGYYGYTF. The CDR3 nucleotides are TGCGCCAGCAGCTTGGCCGTGGGATACTATGGCTACACCTTC. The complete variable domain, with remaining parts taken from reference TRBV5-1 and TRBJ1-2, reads KAGVTQTPRYLIKTRGQQVTLSCSPISGHRSVSWYQQTPGQGLQFLFEYFSETQRNKGNFPGRFSGRQFSNSRSEMNVSTLELGDSALYLCASSLAVGYYGYTFGSGTRLTVV.

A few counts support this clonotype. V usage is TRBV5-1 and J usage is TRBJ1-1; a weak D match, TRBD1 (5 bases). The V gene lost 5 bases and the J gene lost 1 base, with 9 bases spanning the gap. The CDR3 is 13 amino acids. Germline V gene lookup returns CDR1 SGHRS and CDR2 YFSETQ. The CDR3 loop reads CASRDQGNTEAFF. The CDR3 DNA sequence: TGCGCCAGCAGGGATCAGGGGAACACTGAAGCTTTCTTT.

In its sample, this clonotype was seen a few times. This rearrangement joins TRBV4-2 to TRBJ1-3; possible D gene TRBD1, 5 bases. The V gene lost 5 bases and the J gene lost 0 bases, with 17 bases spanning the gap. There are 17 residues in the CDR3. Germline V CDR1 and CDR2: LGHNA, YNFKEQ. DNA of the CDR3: TGTGCCAGCAGCGCTGCGGGGGAGAGGGACTCTGGAAACACCATATATTTT. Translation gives CASSAAGERDSGNTIYF.

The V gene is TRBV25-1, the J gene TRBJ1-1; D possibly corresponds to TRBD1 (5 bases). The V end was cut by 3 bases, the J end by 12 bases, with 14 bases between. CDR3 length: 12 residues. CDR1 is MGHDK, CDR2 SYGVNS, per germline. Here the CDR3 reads CASSDPRAGPFF. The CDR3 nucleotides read TGTGCCAGCAGTGACCCCCGGGCAGGGCCTTTCTTT.

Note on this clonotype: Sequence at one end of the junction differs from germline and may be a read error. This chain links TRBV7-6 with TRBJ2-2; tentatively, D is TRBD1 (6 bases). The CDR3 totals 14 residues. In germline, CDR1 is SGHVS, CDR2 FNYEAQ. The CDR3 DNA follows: TGTGCCAGCAGCCCCGGACAGAACCCCGGGGAGCTGTTTTTT. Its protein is CASSPGQNPGELFF.

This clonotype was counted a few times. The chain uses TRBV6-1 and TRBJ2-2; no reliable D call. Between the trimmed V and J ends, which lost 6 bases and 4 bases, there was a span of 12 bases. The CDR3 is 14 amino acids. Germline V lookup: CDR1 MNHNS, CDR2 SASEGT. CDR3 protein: CASRRRPGTGELFF. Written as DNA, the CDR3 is TGTGCCAGCAGACGCCGTCCGGGCACCGGGGAGCTGTTTTTT.

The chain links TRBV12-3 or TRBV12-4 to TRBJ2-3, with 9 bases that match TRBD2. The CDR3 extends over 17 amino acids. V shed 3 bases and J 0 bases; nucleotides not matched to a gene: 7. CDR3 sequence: CASSFPSGVPSTDTQYF. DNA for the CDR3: TGTGCCAGCAGTTTTCCTAGCGGGGTCCCTAGCACAGATACGCAGTATTTT.

The CDR3 protein is CASRPLPGTGDYEQYF. The CDR3 DNA is TGTGCCAGCAGACCTCTCCCCGGGACAGGGGACTACGAGCAGTACTTC. The J gene is TRBJ2-7, the V gene TRBV6-2 or TRBV6-3; 10 positions match TRBD1. The CDR3 length is 16 residues. Germline CDR1 is MNHEY and CDR2 is SVGEGT. Trimming removed 6 bases from V and 3 bases from J; junction bases left unmatched: 11.

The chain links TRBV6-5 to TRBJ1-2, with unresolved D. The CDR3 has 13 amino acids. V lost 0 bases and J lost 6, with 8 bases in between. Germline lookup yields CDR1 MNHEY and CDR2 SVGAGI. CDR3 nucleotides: TGTGCCAGCAGTTACTCGAGTAGAAATGGCTACACCTTC. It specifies CASSYSSRNGYTF.

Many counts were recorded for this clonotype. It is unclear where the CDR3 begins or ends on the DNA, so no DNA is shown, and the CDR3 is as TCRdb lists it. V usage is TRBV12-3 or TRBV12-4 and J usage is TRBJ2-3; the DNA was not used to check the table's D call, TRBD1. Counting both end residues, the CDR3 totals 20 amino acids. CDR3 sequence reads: CASRPKRAQGRQYFGDTQYF.

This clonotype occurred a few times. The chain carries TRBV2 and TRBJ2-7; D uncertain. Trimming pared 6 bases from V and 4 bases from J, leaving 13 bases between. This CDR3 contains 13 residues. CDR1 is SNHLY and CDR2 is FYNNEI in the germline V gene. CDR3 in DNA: TGTGCCAGCAGCGGGTCGGTGGGTTACGAGCAGTACTTC. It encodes CASSGSVGYEQYF. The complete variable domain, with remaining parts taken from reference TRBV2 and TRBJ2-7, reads EPEVTQTPSHQVTQMGQEVILRCVPISNHLYFYWYRQILGQKVEFLVSFYNNEISEKSEIFDDQFSVERPDGSNFTLKIRSTKLEDSAMYFCASSGSVGYEQYFGPGTRLTVT.

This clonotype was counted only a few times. In DNA form, the CDR3 reads TGTGCCAGCAGTTTAGGGGGTGCGCTCATGAACACTGAAGCTTTCTTT. It specifies CASSLGGALMNTEAFF. The rearrangement uses TRBV27 and TRBJ1-1; D may be TRBD1 (5 bases). Trimming pared 2 bases from V and 0 bases from J, leaving 13 bases between. Germline V gives CDR1 MNHEY, CDR2 SMNVEV (reference sequence). CDR3 length: 16 amino acids.

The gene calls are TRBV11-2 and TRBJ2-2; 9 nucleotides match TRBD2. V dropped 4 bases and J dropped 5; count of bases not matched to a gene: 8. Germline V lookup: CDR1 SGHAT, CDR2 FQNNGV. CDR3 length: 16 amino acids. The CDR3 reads CASSWGAGGNTGELFF. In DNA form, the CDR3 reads TGTGCCAGCAGCTGGGGAGCGGGGGGAAATACCGGGGAGCTGTTTTTT.

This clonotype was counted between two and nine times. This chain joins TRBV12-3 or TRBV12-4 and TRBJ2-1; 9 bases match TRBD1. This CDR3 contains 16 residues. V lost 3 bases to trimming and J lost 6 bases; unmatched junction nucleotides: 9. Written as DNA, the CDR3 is TGTGCCAGCAGTTTGTCTGGGACAGGGCATTCCAATGAGCAGTTCTTC. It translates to CASSLSGTGHSNEQFF.

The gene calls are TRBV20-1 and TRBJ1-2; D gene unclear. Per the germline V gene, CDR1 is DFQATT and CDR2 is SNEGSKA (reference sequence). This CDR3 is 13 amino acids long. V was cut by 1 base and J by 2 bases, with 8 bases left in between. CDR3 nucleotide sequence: TGCAGTGCTAGAGGTACTTCGAACTATGGCTACACCTTC. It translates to CSARGTSNYGYTF.

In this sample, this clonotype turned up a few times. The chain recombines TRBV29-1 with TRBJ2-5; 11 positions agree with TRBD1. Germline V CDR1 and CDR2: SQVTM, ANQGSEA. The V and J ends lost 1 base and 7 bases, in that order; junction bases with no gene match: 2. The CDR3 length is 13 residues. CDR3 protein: CSVEVGTGGTQYF. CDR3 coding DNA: TGCAGCGTTGAAGTCGGGACAGGGGGGACCCAGTACTTC.

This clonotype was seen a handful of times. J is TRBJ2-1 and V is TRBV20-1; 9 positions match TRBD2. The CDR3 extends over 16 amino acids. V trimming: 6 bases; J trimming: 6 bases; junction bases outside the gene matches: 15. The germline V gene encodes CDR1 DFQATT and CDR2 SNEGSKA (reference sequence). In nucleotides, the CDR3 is TGCAGTGCCGGACCAGGGACTAGCCTTAAAAGCAATGAGCAGTTCTTC. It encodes CSAGPGTSLKSNEQFF.

CDR3 DNA: TGTGCCAGCAGCTTAACCCTTATGACAGCGGGGGGCACAGATACGCAGTATTTT. Translating it yields CASSLTLMTAGGTDTQYF. The V gene is TRBV11-2, the J gene TRBJ2-3; TRBD2 agrees at 8 bases. Germline V gene data show CDR1 as SGHAT and CDR2 as FQNNGV. The CDR3 totals 18 residues. Trimming cost V 2 bases and J 1 base; bases outside gene matches: 11.

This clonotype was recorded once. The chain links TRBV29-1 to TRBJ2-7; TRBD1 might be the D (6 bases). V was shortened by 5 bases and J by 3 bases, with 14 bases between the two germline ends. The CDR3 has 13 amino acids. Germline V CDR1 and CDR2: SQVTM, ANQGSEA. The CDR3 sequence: CSVNTGHHYEQYF. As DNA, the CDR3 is TGCAGCGTTAACACGGGACACCACTACGAGCAGTACTTC.

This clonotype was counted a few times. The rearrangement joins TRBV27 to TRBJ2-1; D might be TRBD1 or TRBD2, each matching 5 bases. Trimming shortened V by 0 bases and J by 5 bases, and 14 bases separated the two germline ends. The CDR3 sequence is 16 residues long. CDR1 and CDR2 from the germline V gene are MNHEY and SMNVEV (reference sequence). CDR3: CASSLSGPGWDNEQFF. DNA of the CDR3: TGTGCCAGCAGTTTATCGGGGCCGGGGTGGGACAATGAGCAGTTCTTC.

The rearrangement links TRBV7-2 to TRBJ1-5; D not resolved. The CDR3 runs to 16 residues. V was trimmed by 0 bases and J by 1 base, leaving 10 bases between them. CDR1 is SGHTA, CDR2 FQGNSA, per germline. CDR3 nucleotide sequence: TGTGCCAGCAGCTTAGCGTCGGCAGCCAGCAATCAGCCCCAGCATTTT. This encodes CASSLASAASNQPQHF.

In DNA, the CDR3 is TGTGCCAGCAGTTTCGAGCGTGGGGCCAACGTCCTGACTTTC. Protein product: CASSFERGANVLTF. The chain combines TRBV12-3 or TRBV12-4 with TRBJ2-6; D is unclear. This CDR3 spans 14 amino acids. Between the trimmed V and J ends, which lost 3 bases and 3 bases, there was a span of 6 bases.

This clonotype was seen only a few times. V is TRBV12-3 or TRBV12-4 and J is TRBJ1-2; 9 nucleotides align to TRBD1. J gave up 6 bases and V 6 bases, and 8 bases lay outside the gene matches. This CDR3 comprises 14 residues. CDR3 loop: CASSLSGTGNGYTF. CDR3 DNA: TGTGCCAGCAGCCTCTCCGGGACAGGGAATGGCTACACCTTC.

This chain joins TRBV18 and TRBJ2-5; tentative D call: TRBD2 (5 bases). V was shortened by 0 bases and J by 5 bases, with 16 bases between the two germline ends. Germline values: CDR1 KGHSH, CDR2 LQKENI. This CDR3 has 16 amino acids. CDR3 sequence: CASSPPVGGVGETQYF. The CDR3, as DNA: TGTGCCAGCTCACCACCGGTTGGAGGAGTCGGGGAGACCCAGTACTTC.

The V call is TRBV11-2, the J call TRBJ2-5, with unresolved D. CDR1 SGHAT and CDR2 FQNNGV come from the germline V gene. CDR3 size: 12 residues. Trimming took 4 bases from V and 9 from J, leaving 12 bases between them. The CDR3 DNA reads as TGTGCCAGCAGCTCCCCGACCCGCTCCCAGTACTTC. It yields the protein CASSSPTRSQYF.

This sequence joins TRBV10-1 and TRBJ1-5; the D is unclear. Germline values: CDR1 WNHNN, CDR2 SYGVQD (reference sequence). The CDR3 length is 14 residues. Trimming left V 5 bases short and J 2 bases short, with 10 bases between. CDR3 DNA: TGCGCCAGCAGTTATCTCCGGGGCAATCAGCCCCAGCATTTT. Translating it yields CASSYLRGNQPQHF.

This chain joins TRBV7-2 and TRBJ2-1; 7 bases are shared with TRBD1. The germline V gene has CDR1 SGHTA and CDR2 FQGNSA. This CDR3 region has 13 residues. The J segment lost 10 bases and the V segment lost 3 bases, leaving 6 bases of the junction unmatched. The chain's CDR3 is CASSFFGQDEQFF. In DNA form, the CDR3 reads TGTGCCAGCAGCTTTTTCGGACAGGACGAGCAGTTCTTC.

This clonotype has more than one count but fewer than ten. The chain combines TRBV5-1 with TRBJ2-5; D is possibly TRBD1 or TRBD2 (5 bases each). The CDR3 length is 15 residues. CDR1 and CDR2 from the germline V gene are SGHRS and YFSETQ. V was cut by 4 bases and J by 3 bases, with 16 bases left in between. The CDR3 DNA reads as TGCGCCAGCAGCCGATCCGGGGCGCTAGAAGAGACCCAGTACTTC. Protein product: CASSRSGALEETQYF.